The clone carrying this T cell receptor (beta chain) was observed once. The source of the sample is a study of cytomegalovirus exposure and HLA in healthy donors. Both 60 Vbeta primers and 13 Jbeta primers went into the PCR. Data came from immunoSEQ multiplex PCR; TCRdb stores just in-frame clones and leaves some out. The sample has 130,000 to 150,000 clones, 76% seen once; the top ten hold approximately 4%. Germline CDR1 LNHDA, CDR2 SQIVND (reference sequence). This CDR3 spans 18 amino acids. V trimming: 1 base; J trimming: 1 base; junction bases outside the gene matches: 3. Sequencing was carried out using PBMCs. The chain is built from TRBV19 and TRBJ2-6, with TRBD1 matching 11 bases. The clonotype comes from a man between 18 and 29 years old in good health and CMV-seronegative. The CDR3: CASSIVGTGGSGANVLTF. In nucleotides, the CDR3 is TGTGCCAGTAGTATAGTAGGGACAGGGGGTTCTGGGGCCAACGTCCTGACTTTC.